This TCR beta chain was identified during a study of T cell responses to AZD1222 COVID-19 vaccine. Study summary: Recipients boosted at about 4 weeks or about 12 weeks are pooled. Study-level findings and limits: Donors, mostly white British, included more females; clonal diversity was possibly underestimated. Baseline seropositivity occurred in only a handful of AZD1222 recipients. Spike-specific TCR breadth rose after two AZD1222 doses, and depth rose as well.

The CDR3 totals 13 residues. The V gene lost 3 bases and the J gene lost 2 bases, with 7 bases spanning the gap. The germline gives CDR1 SNHLY, CDR2 FYNNEI. Details on this clone: What it binds is unknown.

The data were produced by immunoSEQ multiplex PCR, yet TCRdb's version contains in-frame clones alone and is incomplete. Of roughly 200,000 clones detected, around 88% appear once; the ten largest clones hold more than 7%. The chain links TRBV2 to TRBJ1-2; the D is unclear. The sample here was peripheral blood, taken on day 0 of AZD1222 vaccination. The receptor's source is an adult in good health. CDR3 nucleotides: TGTGCCAGCAGTGACAGAGCCAACTATGGCTACACCTTC. Amino acid sequence: CASSDRANYGYTF.